This is a list of T cell receptor beta chains from one sample in a study of graft-versus-host responses after intestinal transplantation. Assay: immunoSEQ multiplex PCR; the TCRdb copy retains only in-frame clones and omits some. The table lists fewer than 30,000 clones, 87% of them singletons. The input for sequencing was PBMCs, taken 450 to 460 days after intestinal transplantation. The receptors stem from a human patient who received an intestinal transplant, so some T cells may come from the graft donor. The CDR3 runs from the conserved cysteine through the conserved F or W. Each record gives: clone size, D gene, V gene, J gene, CDR3 DNA, CDR3 protein. The D gene is left open where the match is weak. Not every row has a clone size; where given, it reads once, few, many or a size class.

clone_size: NA; d_call: NA; v_call: TRBV19; j_call: TRBJ2-2; cdr3_nt: TGTGCCAGTAGTATAGAAAGGGGGGAGCTGTTTTTT; cdr3_aa: CASSIERGELFF
clone_size: NA; d_call: TRBD1; v_call: TRBV29-1; j_call: TRBJ2-3; cdr3_nt: TGCAGCGTTTGGGAAAGGGGGCAAGGCACAGATACGCAGTATTTT; cdr3_aa: CSVWERGQGTDTQYF
clone_size: few; d_call: NA; v_call: TRBV10-3; j_call: TRBJ1-1; cdr3_nt: TGTGCCATCAGTGGGAGAATGAACACTGAAGCTTTCTTT; cdr3_aa: CAISGRMNTEAFF
clone_size: NA; d_call: TRBD1; v_call: TRBV6-1; j_call: TRBJ2-7; cdr3_nt: TGTGCCAGCAGTGCCGCCGGGACAGGGGGTTACGAGCAGTACTTC; cdr3_aa: CASSAAGTGGYEQYF
clone_size: NA; d_call: NA; v_call: TRBV7-8; j_call: TRBJ1-1; cdr3_nt: TGTGCCAGCAGCTTAGGGGCACCTTGGGGGGCTTTCTTT; cdr3_aa: CASSLGAPWGAFF
clone_size: NA; d_call: TRBD2; v_call: TRBV9; j_call: TRBJ2-7; cdr3_nt: TGTGCCAGCAGCGCTAGCGGGGCCTACGAGCAGTACTTC; cdr3_aa: CASSASGAYEQYF
clone_size: NA; d_call: TRBD1; v_call: TRBV6-1; j_call: TRBJ1-2; cdr3_nt: TGTGCCAGCAGCCAGGGGGGTGGCTACACCTTC; cdr3_aa: CASSQGGGYTF
clone_size: few; d_call: NA; v_call: TRBV19; j_call: TRBJ1-4; cdr3_nt: TGTGCCAGTAGTCTTAGCCTCGTCCTAGGAGAAAAACTGTTTTTT; cdr3_aa: CASSLSLVLGEKLFF
clone_size: NA; d_call: NA; v_call: TRBV10-2; j_call: TRBJ1-2; cdr3_nt: TGCGCCAGCAGCGATGACAGGACCTATGGCTACACCTTC; cdr3_aa: CASSDDRTYGYTF
clone_size: NA; d_call: TRBD2; v_call: TRBV6-5; j_call: TRBJ2-7; cdr3_nt: TGTGCCAGCAGTTACTCTCTGGGACTAGCGGCCTACGAGCAGTACTTC; cdr3_aa: CASSYSLGLAAYEQYF
clone_size: NA; d_call: NA; v_call: TRBV9; j_call: TRBJ2-1; cdr3_nt: TGTGCCAGCAGCGTATTAGGGGCCAGCACCACCTACAATGAGCAGTTCTTC; cdr3_aa: CASSVLGASTTYNEQFF
clone_size: once; d_call: NA; v_call: TRBV18; j_call: TRBJ1-2; cdr3_nt: TGTGCCAGCTCCCCTCAGACGGACCCTAACTATGGCTACACCTTC; cdr3_aa: CASSPQTDPNYGYTF
clone_size: NA; d_call: NA; v_call: TRBV6-5; j_call: TRBJ1-6; cdr3_nt: TGTGCCACAACCAGGGATCCCTATAATTCACCCCTCCACTTT; cdr3_aa: CATTRDPYNSPLHF
clone_size: NA; d_call: NA; v_call: TRBV5-1; j_call: TRBJ2-2; cdr3_nt: TGCGCCAGCAGCTTGGTTCACGAATCCGGGGAGCTGTTTTTT; cdr3_aa: CASSLVHESGELFF
clone_size: NA; d_call: TRBD1; v_call: TRBV29-1; j_call: TRBJ1-2; cdr3_nt: TGCAGCGCCTCGACAGGGGGAGACTATGGCTACACCTTC; cdr3_aa: CSASTGGDYGYTF
clone_size: NA; d_call: NA; v_call: TRBV30; j_call: TRBJ2-1; cdr3_nt: TGTGCCTGGAGGAGCCATAATGAGCAGTTCTTC; cdr3_aa: CAWRSHNEQFF
clone_size: NA; d_call: TRBD1; v_call: TRBV7-6; j_call: TRBJ2-7; cdr3_nt: TGTGCCAGCAGCCCGGGGACAGGGGAAGGGACCTACGAGCAGTACTTC; cdr3_aa: CASSPGTGEGTYEQYF
clone_size: NA; d_call: NA; v_call: TRBV6-5; j_call: TRBJ2-2; cdr3_nt: TGTGCCAGCCTAACTAGCATCGTAGTCCGGGAGCTGTTTTTT; cdr3_aa: CASLTSIVVRELFF